Included here is one TCR beta chain sequence, with context. Its antigen remains unknown. The sample belongs to a study of CD8 T cells in ankylosing spondylitis. Points from the study as a whole: Enrichment of disease-linked clones was reportedly significant in matched ankylosing spondylitis synovial fluid. Under 10 highly homologous variants formed a TCR beta motif that appeared characteristic of ankylosing spondylitis blood.

From the 5' RACE reads, TCRdb called clonotypes with MiXCR, one entry per CDR3 protein. The data contain 750,000 to 850,000 distinct CDR3 sequences, approximately 12% of them singletons. Germline V gives CDR1 SGHTA, CDR2 FQGNSA. This CDR3 region has 15 residues. Trimming took 1 base from V and 4 from J, leaving 13 bases between them. The chain employs TRBV7-2 and TRBJ1-2; D unresolved. The sample taken for sequencing was blood, either unsorted or a sorted T cell fraction (not recorded which). The TCR was taken from a male donor with ankylosing spondylitis. In nucleotides, the CDR3 is TGTGCCAGCAGCTTAGTCGGTTCGGGCTCCTATGGCTACACCTTC. This translates into CASSLVGSGSYGYTF.